This T cell receptor beta chain is from a study of T cells in Graves' hyperthyroidism and ophthalmopathy. Study-wide results and limits: The majority of expanded thyroid clonotypes above 0.001 also appeared in blood.

Recently diagnosed hyperthyroidism of less than 2 months' duration affected patients aged 18 to 65. The blood sample dates from first hyperthyroidism diagnosis, preceding any ophthalmopathy symptoms. About 10 ml of fresh peripheral blood supplied the PBMCs. TCR beta CDR3 region amplification was performed from RNA transcripts. The HTBI primer set drove a first-round RT-PCR of the TCR CDR3. TCRdb reanalysed the multiplex PCR reads using MiXCR and keeps one entry per CDR3 protein. The table includes more than 300,000 distinct CDR3 sequences, about 15% detected once. From germline, CDR1 is SGDLS and CDR2 YYNGEE. The V and J ends lost 4 bases and 5 bases, in that order; junction bases with no gene match: 9. The CDR3 runs 15 residues. There are many counts of this clonotype. The antigen remains undetermined.

The TCR sequence derives from a woman aged 25 to 39 with Graves' hyperthyroidism that later progressed to Graves' ophthalmopathy. The specimen was blood. The chain employs TRBV9 and TRBJ1-1; 9 positions match TRBD1. The DNA of the CDR3 is TGTGCCAGCAGCCCCCGGACAGGGGCGAGGACTGAAGCTTTCTTT. It specifies CASSPRTGARTEAFF. The full variable domain, with the rest looked up from reference TRBV9 and TRBJ1-1, is DSGVTQTPKHLITATGQRVTLRCSPRSGDLSVYWYQQSLDQGLQFLIQYYNGEERAKGNILERFSAQQFPDLHSELNLSSLELGDSALYFCASSPRTGARTEAFFGQGTRLTVV.